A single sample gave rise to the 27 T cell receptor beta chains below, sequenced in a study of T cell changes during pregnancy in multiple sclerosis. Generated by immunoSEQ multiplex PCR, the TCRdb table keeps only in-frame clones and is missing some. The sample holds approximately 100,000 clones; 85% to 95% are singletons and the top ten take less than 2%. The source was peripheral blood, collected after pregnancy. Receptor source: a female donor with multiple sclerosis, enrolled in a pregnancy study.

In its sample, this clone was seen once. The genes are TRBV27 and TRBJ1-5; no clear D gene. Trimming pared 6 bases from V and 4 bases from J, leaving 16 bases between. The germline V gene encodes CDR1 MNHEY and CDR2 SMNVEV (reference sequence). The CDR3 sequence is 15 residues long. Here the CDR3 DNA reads TGTGCCAGCAGCCCCCGTGGCGGGTTAAATCAGCCCCAGCATTTT. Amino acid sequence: CASSPRGGLNQPQHF.

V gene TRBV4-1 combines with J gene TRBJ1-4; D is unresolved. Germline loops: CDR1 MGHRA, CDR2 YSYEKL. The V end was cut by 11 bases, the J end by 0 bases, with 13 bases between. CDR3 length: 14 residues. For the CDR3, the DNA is TGCGCCTCGGGAGGATTTGCAACTAATGAAAAACTGTTTTTT. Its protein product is CASGGFATNEKLFF.

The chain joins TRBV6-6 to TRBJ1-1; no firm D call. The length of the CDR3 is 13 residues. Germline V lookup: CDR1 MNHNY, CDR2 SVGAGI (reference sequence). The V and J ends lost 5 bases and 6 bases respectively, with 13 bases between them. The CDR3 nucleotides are TGTGCCAGCAGTCGCGACCTCAGCGCTGAAGCTTTCTTT. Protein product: CASSRDLSAEAFF.

DNA for the CDR3: TGCGCCAGCAGCCCCGGCGGGCAAGAGACCCAGTACTTC. This gives the protein CASSPGGQETQYF. The J gene is TRBJ2-5, the V gene TRBV5-1; the D gene is possibly TRBD2 (5 bases). The ends were cut back, 4 bases at V and 2 bases at J, with 9 bases in the middle. Looked up from germline, CDR1 is SGHRS and CDR2 is YFSETQ. The CDR3 totals 13 residues.

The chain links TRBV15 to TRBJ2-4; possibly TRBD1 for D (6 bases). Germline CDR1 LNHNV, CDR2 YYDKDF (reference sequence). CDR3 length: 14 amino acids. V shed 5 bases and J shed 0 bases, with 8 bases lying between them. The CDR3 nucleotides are TGTGCCACCAGCGGACAGCTAGCCAAAAACATTCAGTACTTC. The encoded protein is CATSGQLAKNIQYF. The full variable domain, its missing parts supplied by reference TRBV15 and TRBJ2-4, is DAMVIQNPRYQVTQFGKPVTLSCSQTLNHNVMYWYQQKSSQAPKLLFHYYDKDFNNEADTPDNFQSRRPNTSFCFLDIRSPGLGDTAMYLCATSGQLAKNIQYFGAGTRLSVL.

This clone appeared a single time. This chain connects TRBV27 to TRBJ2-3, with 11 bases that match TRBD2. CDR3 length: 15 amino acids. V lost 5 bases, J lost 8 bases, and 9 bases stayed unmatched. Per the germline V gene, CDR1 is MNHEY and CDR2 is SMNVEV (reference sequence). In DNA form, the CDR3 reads TGTGCCAGCAGTCCCCCGGGACTAGCGGTTCGTACGCAGTATTTT. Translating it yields CASSPPGLAVRTQYF.

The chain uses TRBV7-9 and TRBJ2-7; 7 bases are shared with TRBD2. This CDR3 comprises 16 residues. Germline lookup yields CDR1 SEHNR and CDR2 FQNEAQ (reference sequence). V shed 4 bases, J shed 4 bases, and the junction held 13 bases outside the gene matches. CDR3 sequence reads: CASSSWGGGKEYEQYF. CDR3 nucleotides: TGTGCCAGCAGCTCCTGGGGCGGGGGTAAGGAATACGAGCAGTACTTC. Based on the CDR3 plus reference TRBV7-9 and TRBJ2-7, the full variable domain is DTGVSQNPRHKITKRGQNVTFRCDPISEHNRLYWYRQTLGQGPEFLTYFQNEAQLEKSRLLSDRFSAERPKGSFSTLEIQRTEQGDSAMYLCASSSWGGGKEYEQYFGPGTRLTVT.

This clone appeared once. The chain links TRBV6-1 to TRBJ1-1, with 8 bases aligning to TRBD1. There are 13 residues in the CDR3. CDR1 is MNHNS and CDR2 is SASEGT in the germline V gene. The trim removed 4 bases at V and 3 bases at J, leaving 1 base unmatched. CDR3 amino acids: CASSGQGYTEAFF. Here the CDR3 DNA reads TGTGCCAGCAGTGGACAGGGGTACACTGAAGCTTTCTTT.

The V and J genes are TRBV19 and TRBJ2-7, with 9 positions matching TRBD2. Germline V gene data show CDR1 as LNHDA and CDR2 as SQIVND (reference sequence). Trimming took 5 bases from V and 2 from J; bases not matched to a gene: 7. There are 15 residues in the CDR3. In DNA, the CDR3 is TGTGCCAGTAGTGTCAGCGGGGGGCCCACCTACGAGCAGTACTTC. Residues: CASSVSGGPTYEQYF.

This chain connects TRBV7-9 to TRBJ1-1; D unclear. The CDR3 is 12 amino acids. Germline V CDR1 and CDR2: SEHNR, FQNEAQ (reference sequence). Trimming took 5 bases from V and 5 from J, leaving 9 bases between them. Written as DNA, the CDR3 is TGTGCCAGCAGCCCCGGGGAGACTGAAGCTTTCTTT. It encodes CASSPGETEAFF.

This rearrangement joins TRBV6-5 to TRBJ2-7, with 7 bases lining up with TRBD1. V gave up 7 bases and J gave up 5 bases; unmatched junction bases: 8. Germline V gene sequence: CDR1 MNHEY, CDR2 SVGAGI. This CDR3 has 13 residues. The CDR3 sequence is CASKQQGTHEQYF. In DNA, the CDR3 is TGTGCCAGCAAGCAACAGGGGACCCACGAGCAGTACTTC.

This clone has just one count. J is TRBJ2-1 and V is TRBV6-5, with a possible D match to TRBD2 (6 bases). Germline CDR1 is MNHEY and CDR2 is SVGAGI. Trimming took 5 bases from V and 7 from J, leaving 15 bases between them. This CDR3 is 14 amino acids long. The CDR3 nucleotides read TGTGCCAGCAGTCTCGACGGAGGGAGGAATGAGCAGTTCTTC. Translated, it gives CASSLDGGRNEQFF.

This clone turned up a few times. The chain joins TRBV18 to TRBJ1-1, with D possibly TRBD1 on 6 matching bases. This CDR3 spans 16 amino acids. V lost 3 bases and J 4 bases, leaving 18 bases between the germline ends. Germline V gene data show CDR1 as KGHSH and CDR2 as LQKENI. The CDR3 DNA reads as TGTGCCAGCTCACCTCAACCGCCGATAGGGGGCACTGAAGCTTTCTTT. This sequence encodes CASSPQPPIGGTEAFF.

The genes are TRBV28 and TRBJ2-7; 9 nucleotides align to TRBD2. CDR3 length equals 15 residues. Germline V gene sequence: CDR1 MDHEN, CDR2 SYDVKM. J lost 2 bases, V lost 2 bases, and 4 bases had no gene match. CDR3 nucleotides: TGTGCCAGCAGTTTAAGGCTAGCGGGACCCTACGAGCAGTACTTC. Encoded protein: CASSLRLAGPYEQYF.

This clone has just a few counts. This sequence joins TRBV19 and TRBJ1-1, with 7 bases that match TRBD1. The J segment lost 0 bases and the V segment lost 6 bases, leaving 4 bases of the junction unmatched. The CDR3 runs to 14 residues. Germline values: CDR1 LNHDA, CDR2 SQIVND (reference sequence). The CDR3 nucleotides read TGTGCCAGTAGCCTCAGGGGGGTGAACACTGAAGCTTTCTTT. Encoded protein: CASSLRGVNTEAFF. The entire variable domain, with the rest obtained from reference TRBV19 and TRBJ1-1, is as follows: DGGITQSPKYLFRKEGQNVTLSCEQNLNHDAMYWYRQDPGQGLRLIYYSQIVNDFQKGDIAEGYSVSREKKESFPLTVTSAQKNPTAFYLCASSLRGVNTEAFFGQGTRLTVV.

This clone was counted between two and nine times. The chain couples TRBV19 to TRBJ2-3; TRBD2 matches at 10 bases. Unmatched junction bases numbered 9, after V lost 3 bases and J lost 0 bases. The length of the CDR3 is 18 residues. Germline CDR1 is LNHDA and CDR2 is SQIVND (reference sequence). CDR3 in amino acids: CASSMVVAGGPSTDTQYF. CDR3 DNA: TGTGCCAGTAGTATGGTGGTAGCGGGGGGCCCTAGCACAGATACGCAGTATTTT.

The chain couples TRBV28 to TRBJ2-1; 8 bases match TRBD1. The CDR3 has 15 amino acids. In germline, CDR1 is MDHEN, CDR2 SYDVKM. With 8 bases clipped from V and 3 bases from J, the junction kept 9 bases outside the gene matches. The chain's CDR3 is CASFSVQGGYNEQFF. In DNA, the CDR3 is TGTGCCAGCTTTTCGGTACAGGGGGGCTACAATGAGCAGTTCTTC.

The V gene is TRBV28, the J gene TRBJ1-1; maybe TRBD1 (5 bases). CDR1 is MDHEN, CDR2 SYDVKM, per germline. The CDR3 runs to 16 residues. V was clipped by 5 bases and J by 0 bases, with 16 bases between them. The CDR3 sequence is CASSEDMMSLNTEAFF. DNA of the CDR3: TGTGCCAGCAGTGAGGACATGATGAGTTTGAACACTGAAGCTTTCTTT.

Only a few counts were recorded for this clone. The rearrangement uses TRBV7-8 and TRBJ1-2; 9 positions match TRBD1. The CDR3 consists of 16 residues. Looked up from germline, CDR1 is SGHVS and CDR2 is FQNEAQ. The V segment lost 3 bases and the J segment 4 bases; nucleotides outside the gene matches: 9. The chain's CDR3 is CASSLRPGQGIYGYTF. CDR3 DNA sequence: TGTGCCAGCAGCTTGCGGCCGGGACAGGGAATCTATGGCTACACCTTC. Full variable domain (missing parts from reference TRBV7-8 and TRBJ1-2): GAGVSQSPRYKVAKRGQDVALRCDPISGHVSLFWYQQALGQGPEFLTYFQNEAQLDKSGLPSDRFFAERPEGSVSTLKIQRTQQEDSAVYLCASSLRPGQGIYGYTFGSGTRLTVV.

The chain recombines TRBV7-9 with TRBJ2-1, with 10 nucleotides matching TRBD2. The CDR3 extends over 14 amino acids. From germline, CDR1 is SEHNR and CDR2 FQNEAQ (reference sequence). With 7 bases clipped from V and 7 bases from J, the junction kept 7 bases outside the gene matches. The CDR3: CASTTSGNKNEQFF. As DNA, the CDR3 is TGTGCCAGCACCACTAGCGGGAATAAAAATGAGCAGTTCTTC.

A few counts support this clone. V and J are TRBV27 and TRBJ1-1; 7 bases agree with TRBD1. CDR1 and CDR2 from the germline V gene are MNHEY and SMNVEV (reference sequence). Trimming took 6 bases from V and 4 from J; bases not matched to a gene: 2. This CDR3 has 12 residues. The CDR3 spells CASRSGGTEAFF. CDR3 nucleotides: TGTGCCAGCAGATCAGGGGGCACTGAAGCTTTCTTT.

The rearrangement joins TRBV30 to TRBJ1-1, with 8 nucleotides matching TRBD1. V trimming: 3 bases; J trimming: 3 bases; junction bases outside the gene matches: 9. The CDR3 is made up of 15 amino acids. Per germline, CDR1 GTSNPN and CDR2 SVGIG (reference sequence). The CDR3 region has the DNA TGTGCCTGGAGAGGTATTGACAGGGGCGACACTGAAGCTTTCTTT. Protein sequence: CAWRGIDRGDTEAFF.

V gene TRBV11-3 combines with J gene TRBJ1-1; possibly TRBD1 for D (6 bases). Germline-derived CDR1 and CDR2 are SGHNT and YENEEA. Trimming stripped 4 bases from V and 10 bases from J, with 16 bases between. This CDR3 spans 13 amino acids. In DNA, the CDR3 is TGTGCCAGCAGCTCCTCGGGGGGCGACGGAGCTTTCTTT. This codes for CASSSSGGDGAFF.

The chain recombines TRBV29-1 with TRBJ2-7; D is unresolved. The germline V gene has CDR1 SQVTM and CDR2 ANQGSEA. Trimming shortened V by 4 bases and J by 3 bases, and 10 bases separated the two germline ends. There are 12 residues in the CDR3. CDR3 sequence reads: CSVVFSGYEQYF. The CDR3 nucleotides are TGCAGCGTTGTTTTTTCAGGCTACGAGCAGTACTTC.

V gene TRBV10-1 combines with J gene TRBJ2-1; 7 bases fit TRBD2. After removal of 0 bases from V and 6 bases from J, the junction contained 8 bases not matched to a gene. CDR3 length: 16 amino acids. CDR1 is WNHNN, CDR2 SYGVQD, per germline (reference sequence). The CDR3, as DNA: TGCGCCAGCAGTGAGTCGGGGACGGGGAGGGCCAATGAGCAGTTCTTC. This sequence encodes CASSESGTGRANEQFF.

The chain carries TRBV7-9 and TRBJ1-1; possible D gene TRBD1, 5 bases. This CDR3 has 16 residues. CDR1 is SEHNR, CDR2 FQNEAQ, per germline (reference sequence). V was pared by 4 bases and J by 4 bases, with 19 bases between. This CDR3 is CASSSWRGSRGTEAFF. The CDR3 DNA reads TGTGCCAGCAGCTCTTGGCGGGGGAGTAGGGGCACTGAAGCTTTCTTT.

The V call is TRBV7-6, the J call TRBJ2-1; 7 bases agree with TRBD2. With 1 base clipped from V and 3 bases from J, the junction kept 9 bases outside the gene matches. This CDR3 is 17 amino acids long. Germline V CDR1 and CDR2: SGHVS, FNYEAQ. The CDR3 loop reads CASSLVLAEDIYNEQFF. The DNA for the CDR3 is TGTGCCAGCAGCTTAGTTCTAGCGGAAGATATCTACAATGAGCAGTTCTTC.